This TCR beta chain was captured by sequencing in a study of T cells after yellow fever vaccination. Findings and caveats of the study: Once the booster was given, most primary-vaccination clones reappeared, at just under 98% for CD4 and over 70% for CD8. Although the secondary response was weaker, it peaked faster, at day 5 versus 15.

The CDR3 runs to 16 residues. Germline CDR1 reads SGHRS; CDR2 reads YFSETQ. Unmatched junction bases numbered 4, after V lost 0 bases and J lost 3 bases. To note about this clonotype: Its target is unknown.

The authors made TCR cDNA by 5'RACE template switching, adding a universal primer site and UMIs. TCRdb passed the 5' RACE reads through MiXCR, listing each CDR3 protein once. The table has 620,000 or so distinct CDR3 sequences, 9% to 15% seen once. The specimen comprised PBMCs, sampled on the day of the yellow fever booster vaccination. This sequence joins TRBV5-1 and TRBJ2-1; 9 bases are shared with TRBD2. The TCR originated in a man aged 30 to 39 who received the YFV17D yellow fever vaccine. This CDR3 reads CASSLAPSGNYNEQFF. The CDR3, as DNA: TGCGCCAGCAGCTTGGCCCCTAGCGGGAACTACAATGAGCAGTTCTTC.